The 16 T cell receptor beta chains presented below share a single source sample, sequenced in a study of T cell clonality in common variable immunodeficiency (dated by TCRdb to about 2015). Libraries were constructed by the immunoSEQ multiplex PCR assay. Sourced from immuneACCESS, this table was stored by TCRdb with only in-frame sequences that have V and J called. A share of the clones is absent; for the studies checked, an unresolved V gene accounts for under half, and the remainder has no known explanation. This sample holds approximately 56,000 clones in total, without any singletons. The ten largest clonotypes hold 2% to 2.5% of the sample. The source material was peripheral blood mononuclear cells. Every receptor here comes from a person between 18 and 69 years old in good health.

CDR3 region: CASSLGQPNQPQHF. The CDR3 DNA, read in part, is TGCGCCAGCAGCCTGGGACAGCCCAATCAGCCC. This sequence joins TRBV5-1 and TRBJ1-5, with 7 bases aligning to TRBD1. The read stops 3 residues short of the end of the CDR3; the missing end is completed from the germline J gene. The junction had 4 bases not matched to a gene; V was cut back by 4 bases and J by 3 bases. The length of the CDR3 is 14 residues. The germline CDR1 and CDR2 sequences are SGHRS and YFSETQ.

The sample holds many counts of this clone. The read ends 3 residues before the CDR3 terminus; that terminus is restored from the germline J gene. The chain links TRBV6-2 or TRBV6-3 to TRBJ2-6; D remains ambiguous. CDR1 and CDR2 (germline): MNHEY, SVGEGT. The V end was cut by 5 bases, the J end by 2 bases, with 4 bases between. This CDR3 region has 13 residues. The sequenced CDR3 bases are TGTGCCAGCAGTCCCACTGGGGCCAACGTC. Translating it yields CASSPTGANV. The full CDR3 protein reads CASSPTGANVLTF.

This clone was detected many times. Read coverage stops 3 residues before the CDR3 terminus; the germline J gene supplies the remainder. The V call is TRBV6-1, the J call TRBJ1-2; TRBD1 agrees at 7 bases. Looked up from germline, CDR1 is MNHNS and CDR2 is SASEGT. The CDR3 sequence is 13 residues long. After removal of 4 bases from V and 5 bases from J, the junction contained 4 bases not matched to a gene. The DNA read from the CDR3 is TGTGCCAGCAGTGCGACAGGGCCGTATGGC. Its protein is CASSATGPYG. The CDR3 as a whole reads CASSATGPYGYTF.

Many counts were recorded for this clone. Read coverage stops 3 residues before the CDR3 terminus; the germline J gene supplies the remainder. The rearrangement uses TRBV19 and TRBJ2-7, with TRBD1 matching over 10 bases. V shed 6 bases, J shed 4 bases, and the junction held 3 bases outside the gene matches. Per the germline V gene, CDR1 is LNHDA and CDR2 is SQIVND (reference sequence). The CDR3 is made up of 13 amino acids. CDR3 DNA, as far as it was read: TGTGCCAGTAGCATGGACAGGGGGTACGAG. The encoded protein is CASSMDRGYE. In full, the CDR3 reads CASSMDRGYEQYF.

This clone has ten or more counts. The read comes to an end 3 residues before the CDR3 does, leaving the germline J gene to fill in the end. The chain has TRBV9 and TRBJ2-7, with D perhaps TRBD2 (5 bases). The CDR3 loop spans 13 amino acids. Germline lookup yields CDR1 SGDLS and CDR2 YYNGEE. Trimming removed 3 bases at V and 2 bases at J, with 9 bases between. The CDR3 loop reads CASSASGAYEQYF. The DNA read from the CDR3 is TGTGCCAGCAGCGCGAGCGGAGCCTACGAG.

This clone came up many times. The CDR3 end falls 3 residues outside the read, so it is completed with the germline J gene. V and J are TRBV5-4 and TRBJ2-7; the match to TRBD1 covers 8 bases. This CDR3 comprises 15 residues. CDR1 is SGHNT, CDR2 YYREEE, per germline (reference sequence). J was trimmed by 0 bases and V by 0 bases; bases with no gene match: 2. This CDR3 is CASSLGTGSSYEQYF. Incomplete CDR3 DNA: TGTGCCAGCAGCTTGGGGACAGGGAGCTCCTACGAG.

This clone came up many times. With the read ending 3 residues before the CDR3 end, the germline J gene is used to fill in that end. The chain employs TRBV19 and TRBJ2-7; 12 bases line up with TRBD1. This CDR3 spans 16 amino acids. With 1 base clipped from V and 5 bases from J, the junction kept 6 bases outside the gene matches. Germline V gene lookup returns CDR1 LNHDA and CDR2 SQIVND (reference sequence). CDR3 loop: CASSIAGTGGEDEQYF. Partial CDR3 DNA: TGTGCCAGTAGTATAGCCGGGACAGGGGGCGAGGACGAG. Combining the CDR3 with reference TRBV19 and TRBJ2-7 gives the whole variable domain DGGITQSPKYLFRKEGQNVTLSCEQNLNHDAMYWYRQDPGQGLRLIYYSQIVNDFQKGDIAEGYSVSREKKESFPLTVTSAQKNPTAFYLCASSIAGTGGEDEQYFGPGTRLTVT.

This clone was picked up many times. The read ends 3 residues early relative to the CDR3; the germline J gene fills the gap. The V call is TRBV11-2, the J call TRBJ1-2; D is undetermined. The CDR3 spans 11 residues. The V end lost 3 bases, the J end lost 6 bases, and 5 bases lay between the germline ends. CDR1 is SGHAT and CDR2 is FQNNGV in the germline V gene. CDR3 sequence: CASSFRDGYTF. Incomplete CDR3 DNA: TGTGCCAGCAGCTTTAGGGATGGC.

At least ten counts were recorded for this clone. Sequencing ends 3 residues short of the CDR3 end; the germline J gene provides the rest. The chain joins TRBV5-1 to TRBJ2-5; TRBD2 aligns across 14 bases. The CDR3 spans 17 residues. Looked up from germline, CDR1 is SGHRS and CDR2 is YFSETQ. V lost 4 bases, J lost 2 bases, and 7 bases stayed unmatched. The CDR3 sequence: CASSAGLAGGLQETQYF. The sequenced part of the CDR3 DNA is TGCGCCAGCAGCGCCGGACTAGCGGGGGGCTTACAAGAGACC.

This clone was recorded many times. Coverage ceases 3 residues before the CDR3 finishes, and the germline J gene fills in the end. The V and J genes are TRBV5-1 and TRBJ2-7; 13 bases are a match to TRBD2. The CDR3 runs to 18 residues. The germline gives CDR1 SGHRS, CDR2 YFSETQ. Unmatched junction bases numbered 13, after V lost 4 bases and J lost 3 bases. The DNA read from the CDR3 is TGCGCCAGCAGCCCTTTGACCGGGACTAGCGGGGCCTACTACGAG. Protein sequence: CASSPLTGTSGAYYE. The entire CDR3 reads CASSPLTGTSGAYYEQYF.

This clone was counted only a few times. The read gets to within 3 residues of the CDR3 end, and the germline J gene fills in the rest. The gene calls are TRBV30 and TRBJ1-4, with 8 nucleotides matching TRBD1. The junction had 8 bases not matched to a gene; V was cut back by 0 bases and J by 5 bases. Per the germline V gene, CDR1 is GTSNPN and CDR2 is SVGIG (reference sequence). The CDR3 loop spans 16 amino acids. This chain's CDR3 is CAWSVRRTGLNEKLFF. CDR3 DNA, as far as it was read: TGTGCCTGGAGTGTACGCCGGACAGGGCTCAATGAAAAA.

This clone was found many times. CDR3 DNA (partial): TGTGCCAGCAGCGCCACTAGCGGCTCCTACAATGAG. Translation gives CASSATSGSYNE. The CDR3 in its entirety is CASSATSGSYNEQFF. The V gene is TRBV11-2, the J gene TRBJ2-1; 8 bases align to TRBD2. The CDR3 goes on 3 residues after the read ends, and that part is filled in from the germline J gene. The CDR3 loop spans 15 amino acids. Trimming removed 5 bases from V and 0 bases from J; junction bases left unmatched: 3. Germline CDR1 and CDR2: SGHAT and FQNNGV.

This clone showed up many times. The DNA ends 3 residues before the CDR3 does, and the rest of the CDR3 is filled in from the germline J gene. The V and J genes are TRBV7-3 and TRBJ2-7; the D gene is possibly TRBD1 (6 bases). The V end lost 5 bases, the J end lost 0 bases, and 11 bases lay between the germline ends. This CDR3 has 14 residues. The germline V gene encodes CDR1 SGHTA and CDR2 FQGTGA. The covered CDR3 bases are TGTGCCAGCAGCCCGGGACATAGCTCCTACGAG. Its protein product is CASSPGHSSYE. The entire CDR3 protein is CASSPGHSSYEQYF.

At least ten counts were recorded for this clone. With the read ending 3 residues before the CDR3 end, the germline J gene is used to fill in that end. V gene TRBV5-1 combines with J gene TRBJ1-4; TRBD1 is a possible D gene (5 bases). The CDR3 has 17 residues. Germline CDR1 reads SGHRS; CDR2 reads YFSETQ. V was cut by 0 bases and J by 0 bases, with 12 bases left in between. Incomplete CDR3 DNA: TGCGCCAGCAGCTTGGCTGGGGCGGGGGCAACTAATGAAAAA. It codes for CASSLAGAGATNEK. From start to end, the CDR3 is CASSLAGAGATNEKLFF. The full variable domain, with the rest looked up from reference TRBV5-1 and TRBJ1-4, is KAGVTQTPRYLIKTRGQQVTLSCSPISGHRSVSWYQQTPGQGLQFLFEYFSETQRNKGNFPGRFSGRQFSNSRSEMNVSTLELGDSALYLCASSLAGAGATNEKLFFGSGTQLSVL.

There are many counts of this clone. Coverage ceases 3 residues before the CDR3 finishes, and the germline J gene fills in the end. The genes are TRBV6-1 and TRBJ2-4, with TRBD2 matching 10 bases. CDR3 length: 16 residues. Germline V gives CDR1 MNHNS, CDR2 SASEGT. V trimming: 1 base; J trimming: 0 bases; junction bases outside the gene matches: 0. CDR3 amino acids: CASSEGLAGAKNIQYF. The sequenced part of the CDR3 DNA is TGTGCCAGCAGTGAAGGACTAGCGGGAGCCAAAAACATT.

At least ten counts were recorded for this clone. The sequence runs out 3 residues before the end of the CDR3; the remainder is reconstructed from the germline J gene. This chain links TRBV2 with TRBJ1-2, with TRBD1 identical over 7 bases. This CDR3 has 14 residues. V lost 5 bases to trimming and J lost 4 bases; unmatched junction nucleotides: 7. CDR1 and CDR2 (germline): SNHLY, FYNNEI. The CDR3 spells CASSQQRDSYGYTF. CDR3 DNA (partial): TGTGCCAGCAGTCAACAGCGGGACAGCTATGGC.